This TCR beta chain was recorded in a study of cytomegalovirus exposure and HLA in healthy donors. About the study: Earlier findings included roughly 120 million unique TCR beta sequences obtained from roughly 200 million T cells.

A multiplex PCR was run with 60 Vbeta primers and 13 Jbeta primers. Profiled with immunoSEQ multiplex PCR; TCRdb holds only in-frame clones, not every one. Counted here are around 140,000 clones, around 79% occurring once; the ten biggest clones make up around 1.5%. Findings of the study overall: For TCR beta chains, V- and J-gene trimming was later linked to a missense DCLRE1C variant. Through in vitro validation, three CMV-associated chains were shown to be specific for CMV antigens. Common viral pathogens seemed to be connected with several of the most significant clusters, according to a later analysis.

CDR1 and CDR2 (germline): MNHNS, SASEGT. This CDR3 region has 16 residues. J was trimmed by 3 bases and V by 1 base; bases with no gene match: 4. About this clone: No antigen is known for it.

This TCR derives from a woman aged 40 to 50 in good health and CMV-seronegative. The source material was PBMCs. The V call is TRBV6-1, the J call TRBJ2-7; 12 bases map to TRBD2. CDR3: CASSEGSSGGGYEQYF. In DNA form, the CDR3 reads TGTGCCAGCAGTGAAGGGTCTAGCGGGGGGGGCTACGAGCAGTACTTC.